This TCR beta chain was found in a study of siplizumab effects on memory and regulatory T cells. General study points: The diversity of naive T cells seemed greater than that of memory cells, and their alloresponse contribution seemed major. The authors did not confirm suppressive function in proliferating Tregs from siplizumab cultures. On average, nearly 70% of mappable alloreactive CD4+ clones were Treg-derived under siplizumab, against roughly 27% in controls.

V gave up 2 bases and J gave up 6 bases, with 19 bases separating them. Per the germline V gene, CDR1 is SGHVS and CDR2 is FNYEAQ. This CDR3 has 17 residues. As concerns this clone: Its cognate antigen is unknown.

Data came from immunoSEQ multiplex PCR; TCRdb stores just in-frame clones and leaves some out. There are more than 75,000 clones in the sample; roughly 93% occur only once, and 5% to 7% lies in the top ten. The sample was CD8+ T cells sorted from blood. J is TRBJ2-2 and V is TRBV7-6; the D gene is possibly TRBD1 (6 bases). This receptor was identified in a human donor in good health. In nucleotides, the CDR3 is TGTGCCAGCAGCTTATTGCCGGACAGCAAGGGTTCCGGGGAGCTGTTTTTT. Translating gives CASSLLPDSKGSGELFF.